This T cell receptor beta chain was recovered during a study of PD-1 blockade in mismatch repair-deficient tumors. Study background: Patients had 12 mismatch repair-deficient cancer types, all previously treated and progressing.

Germline CDR1 reads ENHRY; CDR2 reads SYGVKD. V lost 6 bases to trimming and J lost 0 bases, with 11 bases between them. This CDR3 is 14 amino acids long. Sequenced by immunoSEQ multiplex PCR; TCRdb stores in-frame clones only, minus some. The table records over 75,000 clones, around 85% of them present only once. All patients were mismatch repair deficient, assessed by either PCR or immunohistochemistry. The TCR-sequenced patients were three responders to pembrolizumab. The chain combines TRBV10-3 with TRBJ1-1; D gene uncertain. The source was peripheral blood, collected 12 weeks after starting pembrolizumab. This TCR was recovered from an adult with mismatch repair-deficient cancer. The CDR3 sequence is CAIRVGIMNTEAFF. CDR3 DNA sequence: TGTGCCATCAGGGTTGGGATTATGAACACTGAAGCTTTCTTT.